Following are 9 T cell receptor beta chains from one sample sequenced in a study of blood T cells in healthy people across ages. Together with a sample-barcoded 5' primer, a J-beta primer mix was included in a second PCR lasting 7 to 11 cycles. Each CDR3 protein gets one entry after TCRdb re-called the 5' RACE reads with MiXCR. The data hold 600,000 or so distinct CDR3 sequences, with roughly 43% observed a single time. The sequencing input was blood. These receptors were taken from a man older than 75 in good health.

The CDR3 DNA is TGTGCCAGCAGTCGCGGGACAGGGGGCCGGGAGACCCAGTACTTC. Its translation: CASSRGTGGRETQYF. This rearrangement joins TRBV6-5 to TRBJ2-5; 12 bases align to TRBD1. The J segment lost 5 bases and the V segment lost 5 bases, leaving 6 bases of the junction unmatched. CDR1 is MNHEY and CDR2 is SVGAGI in the germline V gene. The CDR3 covers 15 residues.

V and J are TRBV5-1 and TRBJ2-1; D is unclear. The CDR3 is 15 amino acids. CDR1 SGHRS and CDR2 YFSETQ come from the germline V gene. V lost 4 bases to trimming and J lost 6 bases, with 17 bases between them. CDR3 residues: CASSTQQGLSNEQFF. In DNA form, the CDR3 reads TGCGCCAGCAGCACGCAACAAGGGTTGAGCAATGAGCAGTTCTTC.

As for this clonotype: The junction does not match germline at one end; this may be a read error. The rearrangement links TRBV6-6 to TRBJ2-3; 11 bases fit TRBD1. This CDR3 has 15 residues. The germline gives CDR1 MNHNY, CDR2 SVGAGI (reference sequence). CDR3 amino acids: CASSLGQGATETQYF. In DNA, the CDR3 is TGTGCCAGCAGTTTAGGACAGGGGGCAACAGAGACGCAGTATTTT.

The table lists this clonotype with many counts. The chain links TRBV6-6 to TRBJ2-7; D call uncertain. CDR3 length: 13 residues. Germline CDR1 and CDR2: MNHNY and SVGAGI (reference sequence). V dropped 5 bases and J dropped 2 bases, with 10 bases sitting between them. The CDR3 nucleotides are TGTGCCAGCAGTCACAATACAGCCTACGAGCAGTACTTC. Translation: CASSHNTAYEQYF.

This clonotype was seen a few times. The chain is built from TRBV4-1 and TRBJ1-2; D is unclear. The germline V gene has CDR1 MGHRA and CDR2 YSYEKL. V lost 3 bases to trimming and J lost 2 bases, with 7 bases between them. The CDR3 extends over 13 amino acids. CDR3: CASSHARNYGYTF. For the CDR3, the DNA is TGCGCCAGCAGCCATGCCCGAAACTATGGCTACACCTTC.

This sequence joins TRBV7-2 and TRBJ2-3; unclear D gene. There are 14 residues in the CDR3. CDR1 is SGHTA and CDR2 is FQGNSA in the germline V gene. V shed 5 bases and J shed 4 bases, with 13 bases lying between them. The CDR3, as DNA: TGTGCCAGCAGCCTCCTAGGGCCCGCAGATACGCAGTATTTT. Its translation is CASSLLGPADTQYF.

This clonotype was seen a handful of times. J is TRBJ2-1 and V is TRBV15; D gene unclear. Germline CDR1 reads LNHNV; CDR2 reads YYDKDF (reference sequence). The V and J ends lost 0 bases and 5 bases respectively, with 5 bases between them. The CDR3 contains 13 residues. The CDR3: CATSRDLDNEQFF. DNA for the CDR3: TGTGCCACCAGCAGAGATTTGGACAATGAGCAGTTCTTC.

The CDR3 DNA sequence: TGTGCCAGCAGCTTAATAGTTTCCGAGCAGTACTTC. Translating it yields CASSLIVSEQYF. The genes are TRBV13 and TRBJ2-5; D call uncertain. The DNA matches TRBJ2-7 better at its end, which makes the J call doubtful. Germline V gene lookup returns CDR1 PRHDT and CDR2 FYEKMQ (reference sequence). CDR3 length equals 12 residues.

A single count supports this clonotype. V and J are TRBV15 and TRBJ2-3; D is perhaps TRBD1 (6 bases). V lost 1 base, J lost 1 base, and 9 bases lay in between. The CDR3 is 15 amino acids. Germline V gene data show CDR1 as LNHNV and CDR2 as YYDKDF (reference sequence). CDR3 sequence (DNA): TGTGCCACCAGCAGAGTATCAGGGGGCACAGATACGCAGTATTTT. This translates into CATSRVSGGTDTQYF.